Listed here are 3 T cell receptor beta chains from one sample, sequenced in a study of T cells in narcolepsy. Measured with immunoSEQ multiplex PCR; TCRdb has only the in-frame clones, and not every one. In the table there are about 32,000 clones, roughly 79% of which are singletons. Sequenced sample: memory (CD45RA-) CD4+ T cells from blood. These receptors were taken from a human donor in good health.

The V gene is TRBV5-6, the J gene TRBJ2-3; 15 bases match TRBD2. The CDR3 length is 16 residues. The J segment lost 8 bases and the V segment lost 4 bases, leaving 8 bases of the junction unmatched. Germline CDR1 is SGHDT and CDR2 is YYEEEE. The chain's CDR3 is CASSAGLAGGPATQYF. CDR3 in DNA: TGTGCCAGCAGCGCCGGACTAGCGGGAGGGCCGGCTACGCAGTATTTT. The whole variable domain, remainder taken from reference TRBV5-6 and TRBJ2-3, is DAGVTQSPTHLIKTRGQQVTLRCSPKSGHDTVSWYQQALGQGPQFIFQYYEEEERQRGNFPDRFSGHQFPNYSSELNVNALLLGDSALYLCASSAGLAGGPATQYFGPGTRLTVL.

Details on this clone: A read error may produce the germline difference seen at one junction end. V is TRBV9 and J is TRBJ2-3; 12 positions agree with TRBD1. The CDR3 is 17 amino acids. CDR1 and CDR2 from the germline V gene are SGDLS and YYNGEE. DNA of the CDR3: TGTGCCTGCAGCGTAGAAACGGGACAGGGGGCTTCAGATACGCAGTATTTT. Translating it yields CACSVETGQGASDTQYF.

V usage is TRBV20-1 and J usage is TRBJ2-3, with 9 nucleotides matching TRBD1. Germline loops: CDR1 DFQATT, CDR2 SNEGSKA (reference sequence). With V trimmed by 5 bases and J by 15 bases, 9 bases remained unmatched. The CDR3 is 11 amino acids. In DNA, the CDR3 is TGCAGTGCTTCTAGGACAGGGGAAGAATATTTT. Amino acid sequence: CSASRTGEEYF.